This T cell receptor (beta chain) was sequenced for a study of a mutant IDH1 vaccine in newly diagnosed glioma (dated by TCRdb to the early 2020s). With respect to the entire study: Vaccination was initiated 4-6 weeks after radiotherapy alone, or concurrently with temozolomide cycles in the chemotherapy-containing groups. Of the roughly 31 treated patients, roughly 62% were male and about 40% were female, and the mean age was approximately 40 years. Before enrollment, most patients had been given radiochemotherapy with temozolomide as standard therapy, while the rest had received either radiotherapy alone or temozolomide alone. The week-35 safety follow-up was designated visit V12, and the week-47 end of study was designated visit V13. Peripheral blood samples were drawn at six visits, namely V03 (baseline), V05, V07, V10, V12 and V13. For exploratory analyses, approximately 23 treated patients had longitudinal TCRB deep sequencing done wherever samples were available.

A remark on this clone: The antigen this receptor binds is unknown. Within one base of it there is no much larger clone, and no base qualities were kept.

The intended sense of this specimen's time point label: week 47, end of study. Every vaccine dose consisted of 300 ug of a 20-mer mutant IDH1 peptide in Montanide, administered subcutaneously together with topical imiquimod. Eight vaccinations were administered to patients in weeks 1, 3, 5, 7, 11, 15, 19 and 23, corresponding to visits V03 through V10. The donors had newly diagnosed IDH1-mutant astrocytomas of WHO grade 3 or 4 that showed loss of nuclear ATRX. The samples were drawn from NOA16, a multicentre, single-arm, open-label phase I trial in Germany that tested a mutant IDH1 peptide vaccine in humans for the first time. Genomic DNA for TCRB sequencing was extracted from EDTA blood using the DNeasy Blood and Tissue Kit. The CDR3 runs 13 amino acids, cysteine and phenylalanine included. CDR3 DNA only is kept here, 39 bases in frame from base 1. V and J are trimmed by 11 bases and 3 bases, and the gene matches miss 8 bases of the junction. CDR1 and CDR2, per the germline V gene, are MDHEN and SYDVKM.

The library was prepared using the immunoSEQ multiplex PCR assay. Following the manufacturer's protocol, the hsTCRB Kit was used to amplify rearranged TCR beta chain sequences. TCRB libraries were sequenced on an Illumina MiSeq. The original pipeline was this. The kit vendor's proprietary platform handled demultiplexing, trimming and gene mapping. The table was pulled from immuneACCESS by TCRdb, which kept in-frame rearrangements only. Such tables lose some clones; where checked, under half of the loss comes from unresolved V genes, and the rest has no known cause. That table furnishes V, J and clone size, whereas the DNA furnished D and trimming. The sample records about 67,000 clones, 75% to 90% of which are singletons. 3.5% to 4% of the sample rests with the top ten. What the authors observed across the whole study: Availability determined which PBMC samples were chosen for TCRB deep sequencing. It was noted by the authors that analyses of patient blood samples could not be reproduced owing to sample limitations. Across multiple MHC alleles, vaccine-induced immune responses were seen in around 93% of patients. No apparent relationship was observed between pseudoprogression and alterations in the top peripheral T cell clonotypes detected by TCRB sequencing.

The TCR was taken from a man aged 25 to 40 with glioma. The starting material was PBMCs, obtained from a glioma patient whose treatment included an IDH1 peptide vaccine. The chain uses TRBV28 and TRBJ1-2; 8 of the junction bases match TRBD1. The CDR3 protein is CASRGTGDYGYTF. The nucleotides read TGTGCCTCCCGAGGGACAGGAGACTATGGCTACACCTTC.